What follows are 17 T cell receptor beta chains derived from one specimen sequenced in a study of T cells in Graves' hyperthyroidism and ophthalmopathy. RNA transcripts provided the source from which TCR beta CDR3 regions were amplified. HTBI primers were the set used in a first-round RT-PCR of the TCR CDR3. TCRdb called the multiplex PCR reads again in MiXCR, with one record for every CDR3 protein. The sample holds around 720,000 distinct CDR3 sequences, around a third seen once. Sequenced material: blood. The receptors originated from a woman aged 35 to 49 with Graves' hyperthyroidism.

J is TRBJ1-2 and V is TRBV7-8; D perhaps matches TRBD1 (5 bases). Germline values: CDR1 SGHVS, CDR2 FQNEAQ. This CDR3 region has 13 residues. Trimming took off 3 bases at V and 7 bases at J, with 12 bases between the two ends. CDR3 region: CASSFPGLGGYTF. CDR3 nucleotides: TGTGCCAGCAGCTTCCCGGGGCTGGGTGGCTACACCTTC.

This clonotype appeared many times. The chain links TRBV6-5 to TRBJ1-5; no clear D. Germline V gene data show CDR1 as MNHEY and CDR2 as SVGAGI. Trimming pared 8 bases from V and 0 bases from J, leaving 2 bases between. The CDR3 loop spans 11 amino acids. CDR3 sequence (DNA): TGTGCCAGCGGTAGCAATCAGCCCCAGCATTTT. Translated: CASGSNQPQHF.

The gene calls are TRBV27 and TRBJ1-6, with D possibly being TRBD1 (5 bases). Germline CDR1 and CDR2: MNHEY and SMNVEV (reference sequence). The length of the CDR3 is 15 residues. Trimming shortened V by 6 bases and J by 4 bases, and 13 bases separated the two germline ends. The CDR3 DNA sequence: TGTGCCAGCAGCCGTACGGGGCCTTATAATTCACCCCTCCACTTT. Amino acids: CASSRTGPYNSPLHF.

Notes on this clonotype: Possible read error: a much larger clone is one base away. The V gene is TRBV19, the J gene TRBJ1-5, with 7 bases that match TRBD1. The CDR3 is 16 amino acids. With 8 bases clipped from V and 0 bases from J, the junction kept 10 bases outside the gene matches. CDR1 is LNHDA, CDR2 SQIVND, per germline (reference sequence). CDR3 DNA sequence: TGTGCCAGTCGGAAAGACAGGGTGTCTAGCAATCAGCCCCAGCATTTT. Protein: CASRKDRVSSNQPQHF. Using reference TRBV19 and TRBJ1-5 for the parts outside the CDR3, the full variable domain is DGGITQSPKYLFRKEGQNVTLSCEQNLNHDAMYWYRQDPGQGLRLIYYSQIVNDFQKGDIAEGYSVSREKKESFPLTVTSAQKNPTAFYLCASRKDRVSSNQPQHFGDGTRLSIL.

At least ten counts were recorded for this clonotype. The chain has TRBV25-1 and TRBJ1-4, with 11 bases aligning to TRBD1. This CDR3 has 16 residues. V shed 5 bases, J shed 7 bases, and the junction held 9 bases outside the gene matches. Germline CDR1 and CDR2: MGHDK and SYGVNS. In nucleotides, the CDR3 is TGTGCCAGCAGTCCAGGACAGGGGGCTGGAGCTGAAAAACTGTTTTTT. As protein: CASSPGQGAGAEKLFF.

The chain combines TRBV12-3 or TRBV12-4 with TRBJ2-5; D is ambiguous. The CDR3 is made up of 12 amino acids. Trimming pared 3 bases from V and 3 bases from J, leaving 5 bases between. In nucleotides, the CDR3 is TGTGCCAGCAGTTTCCCAGAAGAGACCCAGTACTTC. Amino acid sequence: CASSFPEETQYF.

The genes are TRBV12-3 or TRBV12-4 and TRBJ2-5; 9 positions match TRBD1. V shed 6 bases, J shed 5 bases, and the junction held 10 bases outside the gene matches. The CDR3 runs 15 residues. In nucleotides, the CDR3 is TGTGCCAGCAGCTTACGGGGACAGGGTCGGGAGACCCAGTACTTC. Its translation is CASSLRGQGRETQYF.

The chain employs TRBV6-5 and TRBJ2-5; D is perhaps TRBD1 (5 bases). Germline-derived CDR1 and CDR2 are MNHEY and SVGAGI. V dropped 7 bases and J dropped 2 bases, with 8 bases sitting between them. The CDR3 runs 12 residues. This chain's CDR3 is CASTRVQETQYF. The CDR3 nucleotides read TGTGCCAGCACCAGGGTACAAGAGACCCAGTACTTC.

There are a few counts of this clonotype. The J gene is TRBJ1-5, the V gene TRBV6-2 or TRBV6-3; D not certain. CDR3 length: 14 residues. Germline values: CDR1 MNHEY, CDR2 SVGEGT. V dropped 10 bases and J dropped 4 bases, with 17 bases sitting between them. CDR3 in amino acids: CATSTGSLNQPQHF. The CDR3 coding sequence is TGTGCCACCTCGACGGGGTCGTTGAATCAGCCCCAGCATTTT.

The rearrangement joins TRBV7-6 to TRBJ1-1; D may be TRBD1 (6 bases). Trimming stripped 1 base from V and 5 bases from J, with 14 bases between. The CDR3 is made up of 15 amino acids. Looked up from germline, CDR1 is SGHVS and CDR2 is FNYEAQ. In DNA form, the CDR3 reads TGTGCCAGCAGCTTAGAATGGGGAGGGGGTACTGAAGCTTTCTTT. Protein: CASSLEWGGGTEAFF.

This CDR3 is CSASGTGKDTEAFF. The DNA of the CDR3 is TGCAGTGCTAGTGGGACAGGCAAGGACACTGAAGCTTTCTTT. V is TRBV20-1 and J is TRBJ1-1, with 8 nucleotides matching TRBD1. CDR3 length: 14 amino acids. CDR1 DFQATT and CDR2 SNEGSKA come from the germline V gene (reference sequence). V gave up 3 bases and J gave up 3 bases; unmatched junction bases: 6.

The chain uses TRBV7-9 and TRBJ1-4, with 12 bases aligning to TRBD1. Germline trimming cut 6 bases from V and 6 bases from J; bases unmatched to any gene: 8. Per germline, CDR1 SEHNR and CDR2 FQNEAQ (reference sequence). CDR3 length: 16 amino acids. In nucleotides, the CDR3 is TGTGCCAGCAGGCCTGGGACAGGGGGCCCGTATGAAAAACTGTTTTTT. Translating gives CASRPGTGGPYEKLFF.

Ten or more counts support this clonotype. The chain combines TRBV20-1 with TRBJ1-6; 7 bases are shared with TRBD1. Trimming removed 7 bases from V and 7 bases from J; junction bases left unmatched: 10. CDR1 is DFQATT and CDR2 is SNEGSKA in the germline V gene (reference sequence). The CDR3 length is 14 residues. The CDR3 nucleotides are TGCAGTGTTGATAGGCCAGGGGGGAATTCACCCCTCCACTTT. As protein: CSVDRPGGNSPLHF.

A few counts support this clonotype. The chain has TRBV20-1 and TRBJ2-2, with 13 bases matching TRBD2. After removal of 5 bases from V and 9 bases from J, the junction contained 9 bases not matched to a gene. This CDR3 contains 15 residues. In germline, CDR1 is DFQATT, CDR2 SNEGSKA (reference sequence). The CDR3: CSAGGTSGNDRELFF. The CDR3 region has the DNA TGCAGTGCTGGGGGGACTAGCGGGAACGACCGGGAGCTGTTTTTT.

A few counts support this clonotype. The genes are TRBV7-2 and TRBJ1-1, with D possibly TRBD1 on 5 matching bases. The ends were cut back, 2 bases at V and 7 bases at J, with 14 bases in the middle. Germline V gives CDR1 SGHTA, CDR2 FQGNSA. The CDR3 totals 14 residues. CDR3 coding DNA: TGTGCCAGCAGCTTATTTGGCAGGGAATTTGAAGCTTTCTTT. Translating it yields CASSLFGREFEAFF.

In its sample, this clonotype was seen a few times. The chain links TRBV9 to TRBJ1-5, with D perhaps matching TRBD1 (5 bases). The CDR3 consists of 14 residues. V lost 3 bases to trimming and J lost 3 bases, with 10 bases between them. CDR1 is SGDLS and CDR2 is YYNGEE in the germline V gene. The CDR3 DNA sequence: TGTGCCAGCAGCGCCGGACAAGACAATCAGCCCCAGCATTTT. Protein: CASSAGQDNQPQHF.

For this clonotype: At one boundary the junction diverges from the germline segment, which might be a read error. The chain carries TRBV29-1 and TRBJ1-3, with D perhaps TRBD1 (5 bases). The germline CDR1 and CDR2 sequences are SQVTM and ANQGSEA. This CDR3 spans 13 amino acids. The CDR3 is CSALRDSGNTMYF. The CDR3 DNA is TGCAGCGCTCTCAGGGACTCTGGAAACACCATGTATTTT.